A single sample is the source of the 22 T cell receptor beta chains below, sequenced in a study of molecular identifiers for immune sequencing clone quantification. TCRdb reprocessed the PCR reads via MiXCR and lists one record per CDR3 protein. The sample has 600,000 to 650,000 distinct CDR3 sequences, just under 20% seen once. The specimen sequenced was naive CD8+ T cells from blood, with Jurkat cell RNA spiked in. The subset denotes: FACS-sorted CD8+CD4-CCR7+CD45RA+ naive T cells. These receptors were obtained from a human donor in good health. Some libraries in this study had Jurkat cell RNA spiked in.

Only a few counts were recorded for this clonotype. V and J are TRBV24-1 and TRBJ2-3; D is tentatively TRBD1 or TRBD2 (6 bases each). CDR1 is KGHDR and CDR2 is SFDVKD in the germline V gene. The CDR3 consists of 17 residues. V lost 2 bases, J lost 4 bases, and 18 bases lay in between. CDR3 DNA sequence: TGTGCCACCAGTGATTCGGGGGCAAACGACACCCCAGATACGCAGTATTTT. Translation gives CATSDSGANDTPDTQYF.

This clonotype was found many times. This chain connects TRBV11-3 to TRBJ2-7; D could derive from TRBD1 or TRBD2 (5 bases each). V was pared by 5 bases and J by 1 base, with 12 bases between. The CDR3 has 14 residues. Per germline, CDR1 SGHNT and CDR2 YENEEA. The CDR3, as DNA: TGTGCCAGCAGCCCCGGGGACGGGTCCTACGAGCAGTACTTC. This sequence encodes CASSPGDGSYEQYF.

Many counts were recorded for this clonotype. DNA for the CDR3: TGTGCCAGCAGCTCCCTAGATGAAGGGGCCCTTGCCGAGCAGTACTTC. This sequence encodes CASSSLDEGALAEQYF. V is TRBV13 and J is TRBJ2-7; tentatively, D is TRBD1 (5 bases). CDR1 and CDR2 from the germline V gene are PRHDT and FYEKMQ (reference sequence). V was shortened by 4 bases and J by 6 bases, with 22 bases between the two germline ends. CDR3 length: 16 amino acids.

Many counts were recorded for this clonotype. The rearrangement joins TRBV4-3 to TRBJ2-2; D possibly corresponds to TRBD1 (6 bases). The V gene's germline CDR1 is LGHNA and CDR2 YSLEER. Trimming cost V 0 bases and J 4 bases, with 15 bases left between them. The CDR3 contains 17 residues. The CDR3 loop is CASSQDRAQGPTGELFF. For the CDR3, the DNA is TGCGCCAGCAGCCAAGATAGGGCACAGGGCCCCACCGGGGAGCTGTTTTTT.

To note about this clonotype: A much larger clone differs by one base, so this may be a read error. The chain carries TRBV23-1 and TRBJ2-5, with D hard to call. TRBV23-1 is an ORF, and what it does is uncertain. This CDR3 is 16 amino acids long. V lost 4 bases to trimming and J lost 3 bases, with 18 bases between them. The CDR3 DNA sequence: TGCGCCAGCAGTCGCCACCCCGGGTGGCGGAAAGAGACCCAGTACTTC. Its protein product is CASSRHPGWRKETQYF.

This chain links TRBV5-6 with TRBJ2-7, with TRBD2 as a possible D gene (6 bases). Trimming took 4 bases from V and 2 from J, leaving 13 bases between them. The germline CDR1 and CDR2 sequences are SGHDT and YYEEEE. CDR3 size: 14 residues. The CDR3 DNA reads TGTGCCAGCAGCCCGGGAGCCTCAACCTACGAGCAGTACTTC. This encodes CASSPGASTYEQYF.

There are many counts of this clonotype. The CDR3 loop is CASSPVLAGQETQYF. The DNA of the CDR3 is TGTGCCAGCAGCCCCGTTCTAGCGGGGCAAGAGACCCAGTACTTC. The chain combines TRBV2 with TRBJ2-5, with TRBD2 identical over 9 bases. This CDR3 has 15 amino acids. Germline V gene data show CDR1 as SNHLY and CDR2 as FYNNEI. V lost 6 bases to trimming and J lost 2 bases; unmatched junction nucleotides: 7.

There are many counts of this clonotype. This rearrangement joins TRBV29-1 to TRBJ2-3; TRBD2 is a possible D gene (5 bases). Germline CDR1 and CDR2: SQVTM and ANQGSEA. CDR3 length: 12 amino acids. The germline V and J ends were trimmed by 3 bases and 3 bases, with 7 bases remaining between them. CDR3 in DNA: TGCAGCGTTGAGAGGGAGACAGATACGCAGTATTTT. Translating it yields CSVERETDTQYF.

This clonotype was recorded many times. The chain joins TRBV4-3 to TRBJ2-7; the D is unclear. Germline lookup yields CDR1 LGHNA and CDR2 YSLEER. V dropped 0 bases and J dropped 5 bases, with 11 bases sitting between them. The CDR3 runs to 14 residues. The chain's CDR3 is CASSQDQPGNEQYF. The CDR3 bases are TGCGCCAGCAGCCAAGATCAGCCGGGTAACGAGCAGTACTTC.

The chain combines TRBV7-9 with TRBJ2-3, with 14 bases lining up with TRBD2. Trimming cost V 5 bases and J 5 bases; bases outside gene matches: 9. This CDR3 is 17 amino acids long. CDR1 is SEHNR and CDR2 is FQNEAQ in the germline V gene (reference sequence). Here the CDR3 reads CASSHVLTSGGGDTQYF. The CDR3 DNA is TGTGCCAGCAGCCACGTTCTGACTAGCGGGGGGGGAGATACGCAGTATTTT.

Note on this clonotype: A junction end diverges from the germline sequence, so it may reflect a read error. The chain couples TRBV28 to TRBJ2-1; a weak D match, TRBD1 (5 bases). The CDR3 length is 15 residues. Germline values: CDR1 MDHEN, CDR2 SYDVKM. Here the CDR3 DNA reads TGTGCCGGCAGTTTCTACAGGAGCTCCTACAATGAGCAGTTCTTC. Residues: CAGSFYRSSYNEQFF.

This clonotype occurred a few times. The DNA for the CDR3 is TGTGCCAGCAGTCCGTACAGGAAAAACCAAGAGACCCAGTACTTC. Residues: CASSPYRKNQETQYF. The chain couples TRBV12-3 or TRBV12-4 to TRBJ2-5, with a tentative D call TRBD1 (5 bases). This CDR3 has 15 residues. V lost 5 bases and J 0 bases, leaving 13 bases between the germline ends.

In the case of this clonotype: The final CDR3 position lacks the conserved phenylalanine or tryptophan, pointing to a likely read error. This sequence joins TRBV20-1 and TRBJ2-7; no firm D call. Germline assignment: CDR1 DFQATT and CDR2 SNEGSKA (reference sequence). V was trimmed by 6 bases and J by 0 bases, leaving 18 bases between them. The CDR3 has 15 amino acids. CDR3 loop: CSATGAWLSSYEQYY. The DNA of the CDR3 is TGCAGTGCCACTGGAGCATGGTTAAGCTCCTACGAGCAGTACTAC.

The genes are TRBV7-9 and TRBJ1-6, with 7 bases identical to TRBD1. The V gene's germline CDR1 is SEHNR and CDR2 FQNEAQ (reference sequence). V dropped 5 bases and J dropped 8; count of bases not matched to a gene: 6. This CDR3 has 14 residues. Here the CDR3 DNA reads TGTGCCAGCAGCCGCGGGACAGCGGATTCACCCCTCCACTTT. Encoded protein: CASSRGTADSPLHF. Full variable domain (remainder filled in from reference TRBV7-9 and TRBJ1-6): DTGVSQNPRHKITKRGQNVTFRCDPISEHNRLYWYRQTLGQGPEFLTYFQNEAQLEKSRLLSDRFSAERPKGSFSTLEIQRTEQGDSAMYLCASSRGTADSPLHFGNGTRLTVT.

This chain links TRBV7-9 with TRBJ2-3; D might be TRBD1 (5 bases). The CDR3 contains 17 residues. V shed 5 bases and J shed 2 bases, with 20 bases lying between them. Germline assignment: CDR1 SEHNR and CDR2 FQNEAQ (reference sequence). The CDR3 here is CASSLIQWGPTTDTQYF. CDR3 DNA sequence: TGTGCCAGCAGCCTTATCCAGTGGGGCCCGACCACAGATACGCAGTATTTT.

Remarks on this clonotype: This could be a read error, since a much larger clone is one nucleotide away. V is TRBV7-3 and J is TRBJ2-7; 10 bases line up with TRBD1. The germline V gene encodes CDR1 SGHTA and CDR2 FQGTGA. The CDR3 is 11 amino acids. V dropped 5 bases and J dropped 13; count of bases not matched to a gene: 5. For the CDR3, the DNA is TGTGCCAGCAGCGACGGACAGGGGGGTTACTTC. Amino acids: CASSDGQGGYF.

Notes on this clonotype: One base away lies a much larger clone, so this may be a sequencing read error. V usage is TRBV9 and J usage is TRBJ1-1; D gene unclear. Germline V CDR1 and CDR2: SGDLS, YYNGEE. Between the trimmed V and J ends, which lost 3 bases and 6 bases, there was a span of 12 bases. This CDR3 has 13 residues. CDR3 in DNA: TGTGCCAGCAGCGCAGTATCTAGTCCTGAAGCTTTCTTT. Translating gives CASSAVSSPEAFF.

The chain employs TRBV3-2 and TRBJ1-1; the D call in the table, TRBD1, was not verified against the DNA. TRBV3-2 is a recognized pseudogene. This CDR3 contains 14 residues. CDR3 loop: CASSQVSGKPEAFF. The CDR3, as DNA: TGTGCCAGCAGCCAAGTCTCAGGGAAGCCTGAAGCTTTCTTT.

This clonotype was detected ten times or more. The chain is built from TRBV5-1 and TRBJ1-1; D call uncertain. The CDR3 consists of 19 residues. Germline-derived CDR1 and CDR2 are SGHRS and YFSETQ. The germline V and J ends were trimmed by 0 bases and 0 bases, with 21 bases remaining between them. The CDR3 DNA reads TGCGCCAGCAGCTTGGCCGGTGTCTTTTCGCCGGAGATGAACACTGAAGCTTTCTTT. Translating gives CASSLAGVFSPEMNTEAFF.

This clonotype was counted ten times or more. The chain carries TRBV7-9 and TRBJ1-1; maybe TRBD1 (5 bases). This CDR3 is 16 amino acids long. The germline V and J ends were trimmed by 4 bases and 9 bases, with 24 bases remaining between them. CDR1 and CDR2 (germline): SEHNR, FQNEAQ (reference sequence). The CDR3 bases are TGTGCCAGCAGCTCGTCTACGGGACTCTCCGTAACTAAAGCTTTCTTT. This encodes CASSSSTGLSVTKAFF.

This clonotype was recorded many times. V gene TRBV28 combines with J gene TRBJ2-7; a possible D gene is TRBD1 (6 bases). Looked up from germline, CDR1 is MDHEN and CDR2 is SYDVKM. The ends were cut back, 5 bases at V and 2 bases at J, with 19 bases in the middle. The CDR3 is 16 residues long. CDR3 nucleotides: TGTGCCAGCAGTCATCCGGGACACCCGACCCCCTACGAGCAGTACTTC. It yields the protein CASSHPGHPTPYEQYF.

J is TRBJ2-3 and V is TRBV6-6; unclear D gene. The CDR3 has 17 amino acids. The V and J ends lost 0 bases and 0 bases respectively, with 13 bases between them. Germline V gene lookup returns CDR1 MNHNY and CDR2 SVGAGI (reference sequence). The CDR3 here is CASSYSPTVSSTDTQYF. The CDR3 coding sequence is TGTGCCAGCAGTTACTCCCCGACGGTGTCTAGCACAGATACGCAGTATTTT.